The sequence of this TCR beta chain was determined in a study of regulatory T cells in long-lasting Graves disease. Study results and caveats: Persistent Graves' patients showed reduced TCR diversity versus newly diagnosed patients. Under persistent disease, TRBV28, TRBJ1-2 and TRBJ2-5 were used preferentially.

The time point denotes: persistent/refractory GD, antithyroid drugs over 5 years with positive TRAb. The TCR library was prepared using RNA isolated from PBMCs. Graves' disease diagnosis relied on American Thyroid Association guidelines. The patient group derived from an endocrinology department in Xi'an, China. With regard to this clonotype: The antigen is unknown.

Researchers made TCR beta libraries by using iRepertoire HTBI primers and running Arm-PCR on CDR3 regions. TCRdb re-called the multiplex PCR reads with MiXCR, one entry per CDR3 protein. There are about 430,000 distinct CDR3 sequences in the sample; 20% to 25% occur only once, and roughly an eighth lies in the top ten. The CDR3 contains 14 residues. Between the trimmed V and J ends, which lost 6 bases and 4 bases, there was a span of 15 bases. CDR1 SGHTA and CDR2 FQGNSA come from the germline V gene. The specimen comprised peripheral blood mononuclear cells (PBMCs), sampled when the disease was refractory, from a patient treated with antithyroid drugs. The chain recombines TRBV7-2 with TRBJ2-5, with D perhaps being TRBD1 or TRBD2 (6 bases each). This receptor was taken from a female donor with Graves disease. The chain's CDR3 is CASRSPGAGETQYF. In DNA, the CDR3 is TGTGCCAGCAGAAGTCCGGGGGCAGGAGAGACCCAGTACTTC.